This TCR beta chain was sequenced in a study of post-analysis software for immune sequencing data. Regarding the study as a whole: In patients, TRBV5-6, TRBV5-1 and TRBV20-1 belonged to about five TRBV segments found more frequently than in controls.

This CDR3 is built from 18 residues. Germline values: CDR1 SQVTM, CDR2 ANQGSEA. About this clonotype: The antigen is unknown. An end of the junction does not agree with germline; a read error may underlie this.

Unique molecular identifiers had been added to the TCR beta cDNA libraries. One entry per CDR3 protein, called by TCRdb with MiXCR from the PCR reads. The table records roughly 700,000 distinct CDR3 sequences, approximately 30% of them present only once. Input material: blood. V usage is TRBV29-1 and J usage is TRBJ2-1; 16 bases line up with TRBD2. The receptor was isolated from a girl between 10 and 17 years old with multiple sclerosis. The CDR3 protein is CSVGGGTSGGASCNEQFF. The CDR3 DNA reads TGCAGCGTTGGTGGTGGGACTAGCGGGGGGGCATCCTGCAATGAGCAGTTCTTC.